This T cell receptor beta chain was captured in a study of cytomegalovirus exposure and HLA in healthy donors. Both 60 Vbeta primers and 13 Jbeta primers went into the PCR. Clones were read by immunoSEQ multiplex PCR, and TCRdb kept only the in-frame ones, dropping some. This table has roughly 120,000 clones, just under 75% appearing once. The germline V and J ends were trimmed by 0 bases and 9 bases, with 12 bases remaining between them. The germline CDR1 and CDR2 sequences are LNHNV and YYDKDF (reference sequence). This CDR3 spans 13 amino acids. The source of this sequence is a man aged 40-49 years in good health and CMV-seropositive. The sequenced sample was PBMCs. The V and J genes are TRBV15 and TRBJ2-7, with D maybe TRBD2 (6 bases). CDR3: CATSRDRRGGQYF. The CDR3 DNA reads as TGTGCCACCAGCAGAGATAGGAGGGGCGGGCAGTACTTC.